Presented here are 10 T cell receptor beta chains from one specimen sequenced in a study of T cells in narcolepsy. This table comes from immunoSEQ multiplex PCR, and its TCRdb copy is limited to in-frame clones, with some not included. Among 18,000 or so clones listed, 85% to 90% were seen once. Sequenced: memory (CD45RA-) CD4+ T cells from blood. The receptor source for this set is a human donor in good health.

This clone has just a few counts. The CDR3 loop is CASSSKMTSGWGDTQYF. CDR3 in DNA: TGTGCCAGCAGCTCAAAAATGACTAGCGGGTGGGGGGATACGCAGTATTTT. V is TRBV5-6 and J is TRBJ2-3; TRBD2 agrees at 10 bases. Germline trimming cut 3 bases from V and 6 bases from J; bases unmatched to any gene: 13. Germline CDR1 reads SGHDT; CDR2 reads YYEEEE. The CDR3 covers 17 residues. Together with reference TRBV5-6 and TRBJ2-3, the CDR3 gives the full variable domain: DAGVTQSPTHLIKTRGQQVTLRCSPKSGHDTVSWYQQALGQGPQFIFQYYEEEERQRGNFPDRFSGHQFPNYSSELNVNALLLGDSALYLCASSSKMTSGWGDTQYFGPGTRLTVL.

CDR3 nucleotides: TGCGCCAGCAGCTTGGTTGGGGACCCGAACACCGGGGAGCTGTTTTTT. It is translated as CASSLVGDPNTGELFF. J is TRBJ2-2 and V is TRBV5-1; D is possibly TRBD1 or TRBD2 (5 bases each). CDR1 is SGHRS, CDR2 YFSETQ, per germline. This CDR3 has 16 amino acids. The V gene lost 0 bases and the J gene lost 0 bases, with 9 bases spanning the gap. The entire variable domain, with the rest obtained from reference TRBV5-1 and TRBJ2-2, is as follows: KAGVTQTPRYLIKTRGQQVTLSCSPISGHRSVSWYQQTPGQGLQFLFEYFSETQRNKGNFPGRFSGRQFSNSRSEMNVSTLELGDSALYLCASSLVGDPNTGELFFGEGSRLTVL.

The rearrangement links TRBV7-9 to TRBJ2-1; D gene uncertain. Germline CDR1 is SEHNR and CDR2 is FQNEAQ (reference sequence). V was clipped by 6 bases and J by 0 bases, with 15 bases between them. The CDR3 contains 16 residues. CDR3: CASRVDGSSSYNEQFF. In DNA form, the CDR3 reads TGTGCCAGCAGGGTGGATGGGTCGAGCTCCTACAATGAGCAGTTCTTC.

As DNA, the CDR3 is TGTGCCAGCAGTGAAAGACAGGGGACCGCGAACACCGGGGAGCTGTTTTTT. It translates to CASSERQGTANTGELFF. The chain links TRBV25-1 to TRBJ2-2; 8 bases match TRBD1. The germline gives CDR1 MGHDK, CDR2 SYGVNS. With 2 bases clipped from V and 0 bases from J, the junction kept 5 bases outside the gene matches. The CDR3 consists of 17 residues.

The chain carries TRBV30 and TRBJ2-7, with a tentative D call TRBD1 (5 bases). The CDR3 spans 15 residues. Germline lookup yields CDR1 GTSNPN and CDR2 SVGIG (reference sequence). Trimming cost V 0 bases and J 5 bases, with 17 bases left between them. The CDR3 here is CAWSVGRGAADEQYF. CDR3 DNA sequence: TGTGCCTGGAGTGTAGGTCGTGGGGCCGCTGACGAGCAGTACTTC.

The chain has TRBV6-5 and TRBJ1-6; D is unresolved. Trimming pared 5 bases from V and 8 bases from J, leaving 10 bases between. The CDR3 is 13 residues long. CDR1 and CDR2 (germline): MNHEY, SVGAGI. Here the CDR3 reads CASSEGWDSPLHF. The CDR3 bases are TGTGCCAGCAGTGAAGGTTGGGATTCACCCCTCCACTTT.

J is TRBJ2-3 and V is TRBV9; no clear D. V dropped 7 bases and J dropped 2 bases, with 14 bases sitting between them. Germline V gives CDR1 SGDLS, CDR2 YYNGEE. CDR3 length: 14 residues. The CDR3 loop is CASSRIRNTDTQYF. As DNA, the CDR3 is TGTGCCAGCTCTAGGATACGGAACACAGATACGCAGTATTTT.

The CDR3 sequence is CASSLVGTSGDEQYF. The CDR3 region has the DNA TGTGCCAGCAGCCTAGTGGGGACTAGCGGCGACGAGCAGTACTTC. The rearrangement joins TRBV5-6 to TRBJ2-5; TRBD2 aligns across 11 bases. The DNA end lines up better with TRBJ2-7; the J call may be wrong. Looked up from germline, CDR1 is SGHDT and CDR2 is YYEEEE. The CDR3 has 15 residues.

The chain links TRBV15 to TRBJ2-5; D remains ambiguous. Germline V gene sequence: CDR1 LNHNV, CDR2 YYDKDF (reference sequence). V was trimmed by 0 bases and J by 0 bases, leaving 5 bases between them. This CDR3 contains 14 residues. The CDR3 here is CATSREADQETQYF. The CDR3 region has the DNA TGTGCCACCAGCAGAGAGGCGGACCAAGAGACCCAGTACTTC.

This clone was recorded only once. The rearrangement links TRBV5-1 to TRBJ1-3; D remains unclear. Germline CDR1 is SGHRS and CDR2 is YFSETQ. The CDR3 length is 15 residues. The ends were cut back, 0 bases at V and 0 bases at J, with 7 bases in the middle. The CDR3, as DNA: TGCGCCAGCAGCTTGGAAGGGAACTCTGGAAACACCATATATTTT. It specifies CASSLEGNSGNTIYF.